This T cell receptor beta chain was sequenced in a study of cytomegalovirus exposure and HLA in healthy donors. Germline V gives CDR1 MNHNS, CDR2 SASEGT. This CDR3 has 14 residues. Between the trimmed V and J ends, which lost 1 base and 3 bases, there was a span of 9 bases. Researchers ran the PCR with 60 Vbeta and 13 Jbeta primers. Generated by immunoSEQ multiplex PCR, the TCRdb table keeps only in-frame clones and is missing some. This sample has 130,000 to 150,000 clones, with around 79% found just once. This clone has only a few counts. V gene TRBV6-1 combines with J gene TRBJ2-5; TRBD1 might be the D (6 bases). This receptor was obtained from a man in his late teens or twenties in good health and CMV-seronegative. Material: PBMCs. CDR3 DNA sequence: TGTGCCAGCAGTGAAGTAGGGGGTGAAGAGACCCAGTACTTC. It yields the protein CASSEVGGEETQYF.